This entry concerns a single T cell receptor (beta chain). Here immunoSEQ multiplex PCR was the method, and the copy in TCRdb shows in-frame clones only, minus some. This sample has 400,000 or so clones, with around 90% found just once. This CDR3 is 11 amino acids long. CDR1 is DFQATT and CDR2 is SNEGSKA in the germline V gene (reference sequence). The V end was cut by 5 bases, the J end by 8 bases, with 12 bases between. The data stem from a study of blood T cell repertoires in COVID-19. Study background: Collection of acute and convalescent COVID-19 samples took place in the United States, Italy and Spain. T cells, B-cell-depleted T cells, or PBMCs supplied cDNA or gDNA.

The Seattle patients, enrolled during active infection, were followed longitudinally. This chain uses TRBV20-1 with TRBJ1-2; D is unresolved. This TCR was sampled from a man aged 18 to 35 with COVID-19, enrolled during active disease. Input material: peripheral blood. This chain's CDR3 is CSALDGFGYTF. The CDR3 region has the DNA TGCAGTGCTCTAGACGGGTTCGGCTACACCTTC.